The clone carrying this T cell receptor beta chain is labeled large (0.1 to 1%). The target antigen is unknown. CDR1 and CDR2 (germline): LNHNV, YYDKDF (reference sequence). This CDR3 region has 14 residues. Trimming removed 7 bases from V and 4 bases from J, with 14 bases in between. This entry is derived from a study of T cells in localized non-small cell lung cancer. Whole-study results and caveats: Blood T cell density predicted longer survival; adjacent-lung clonality, shorter. Heterogeneity remains possible, as sequencing covered one tumor region only. Uninvolved neighboring lung showed the greatest T cell clonality, exceeding tumor.

This table comes from immunoSEQ multiplex PCR, and its TCRdb copy is limited to in-frame clones, with some not included. The sample contains around 2,000 clones, around 30% of which appear only once. This TCR was sampled from a male donor at least 60 years old with stage I squamous cell lung carcinoma. The chain is built from TRBV15 and TRBJ2-1; no clear D gene. Sequenced here: lung tumor tissue, sampled before any cancer treatment. The CDR3 DNA reads TGTGCCACCACCAAAAGCACAGCTTACAATGAGCAGTTCTTC. It translates to CATTKSTAYNEQFF.